This T cell receptor (beta chain) is from a study of graft-versus-host responses after intestinal transplantation. The CDR3 has 15 residues. Germline V lookup: CDR1 MGHRA, CDR2 YSYEKL. V trimming: 3 bases; J trimming: 0 bases; junction bases outside the gene matches: 1. This clone appeared once. Method: immunoSEQ multiplex PCR; TCRdb's copy keeps in-frame clones and lacks some. Of 25,000 to 35,000 clones in the sample, approximately 90% were seen once. The receptor was isolated from a human patient who received an intestinal transplant, so some T cells may come from the graft donor. The rearrangement joins TRBV4-1 to TRBJ2-7; 11 nucleotides align to TRBD2. The sample was PBMCs, taken about 450 days after intestinal transplantation. CDR3 bases: TGCGCCAGCAGCCAGGGACTAGCGGACTCCTACGAGCAGTACTTC. Translating it yields CASSQGLADSYEQYF.